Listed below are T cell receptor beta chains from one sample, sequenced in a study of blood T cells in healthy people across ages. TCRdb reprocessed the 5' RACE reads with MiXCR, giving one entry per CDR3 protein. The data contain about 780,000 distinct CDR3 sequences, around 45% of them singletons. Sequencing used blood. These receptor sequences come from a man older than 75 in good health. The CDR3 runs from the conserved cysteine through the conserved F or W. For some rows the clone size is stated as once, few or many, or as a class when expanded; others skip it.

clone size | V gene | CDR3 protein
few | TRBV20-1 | CSGDRQSEQYF
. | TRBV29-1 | CSVEDVPPGKGTSARVPGELFF
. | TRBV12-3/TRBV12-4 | CASSFGRNQPQHF
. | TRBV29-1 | CSAGQIYNEQFF
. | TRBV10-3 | CAISSGSADRGTGEQYF
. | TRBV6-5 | CASSSKRDLPRSEQYF
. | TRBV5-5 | CASSLESGGLNTGELFF
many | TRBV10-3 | CATVGLADEQFF
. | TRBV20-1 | CSAQIPGGRSNQPQHF
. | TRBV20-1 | CSAIPRTNTYEQYF
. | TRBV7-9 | CASSLSSYYEQYF
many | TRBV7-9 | CASSSTGGEKLFF
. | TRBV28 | CASSRLREQYF
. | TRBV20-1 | CSAWGPLGTDTQYF
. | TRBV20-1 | CSAYTGNQPQHF
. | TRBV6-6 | CASSYGEGYTF
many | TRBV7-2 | CASSWTGTSYGNEQFF
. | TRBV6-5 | CASTKLGTGLDYGYTF
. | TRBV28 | CASSSGGVFEQFF
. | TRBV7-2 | CASSLVSSPDTQYF
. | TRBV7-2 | CPSIRGGNGNEQYF
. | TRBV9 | CASSVVSGSHEQYF
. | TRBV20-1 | CSAETPRGRGYSPLHF
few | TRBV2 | CARSLGLAGGEQFF
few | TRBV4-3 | CASSPLLAGRSNEQFF
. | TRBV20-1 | CSAERRANTYEQYF